A single sample is the source of the 8 T cell receptor beta chains below, sequenced in a study of shared clonotypes between healthy human individuals (dated by TCRdb to the early 2020s). Libraries came from the immunoSEQ multiplex PCR assay. In its TCRdb copy, this immuneACCESS table keeps in-frame sequences only and misses some clones. Where compared with another copy, unresolved V genes explain less than half of these, and the others have no known cause. A total of some 600,000 clones appear in this sample, around 96% of them only once. About 0.12% of the sample belongs to the ten largest clones. CD8 naive samples consisted of CD45RO-negative cells that were positively selected for CCR7, yielding a CD45RA+CCR7+ population without TemRA cells. The sequencing input was naive CD8+ T cells sorted from blood. What the cell subset or site label conveys for this sample: CD45RA+CCR7+. Source of these receptors: a woman in her 30s in good health.

The V gene is TRBV28, the J gene TRBJ2-7, with TRBD2 identical over 11 bases. The CDR3 consists of 17 residues. CDR1 is MDHEN and CDR2 is SYDVKM in the germline V gene. Trimming cost V 1 base and J 6 bases; bases outside gene matches: 11. The CDR3 region has the DNA TGTGCCAGCAGTTTATTAGGCGTAGGGACTAGCGGCAGCGAGCAGTACTTC. This sequence encodes CASSLLGVGTSGSEQYF.

The chain has TRBV10-3 and TRBJ1-5; 7 bases are shared with TRBD1. The CDR3 loop spans 16 amino acids. Germline V gives CDR1 ENHRY, CDR2 SYGVKD. V shed 0 bases, J shed 5 bases, and the junction held 7 bases outside the gene matches. The chain's CDR3 is CAISESKRQGDQPQHF. For the CDR3, the DNA is TGTGCCATCAGTGAGTCGAAACGACAGGGTGATCAGCCCCAGCATTTT.

The chain recombines TRBV5-1 with TRBJ2-5, with 12 bases lining up with TRBD2. Germline V CDR1 and CDR2: SGHRS, YFSETQ. Unmatched junction bases numbered 9, after V lost 4 bases and J lost 5 bases. CDR3 length: 16 amino acids. The CDR3: CASSGGTSGLVETQYF. In nucleotides, the CDR3 is TGCGCCAGCAGCGGCGGGACTAGCGGGTTGGTCGAGACCCAGTACTTC.

This chain links TRBV9 with TRBJ2-6; tentatively, D is TRBD2 (6 bases). The V gene's germline CDR1 is SGDLS and CDR2 YYNGEE. V dropped 3 bases and J dropped 1 base, with 17 bases sitting between them. The CDR3 contains 18 residues. CDR3 sequence: CASSAPIWGESGANVLTF. The CDR3 DNA sequence: TGTGCCAGCAGCGCGCCAATCTGGGGGGAGTCTGGGGCCAACGTCCTGACTTTC.

The rearrangement links TRBV27 to TRBJ2-1; tentatively, D is TRBD1 or TRBD2 (5 bases each). Trimming left V 6 bases short and J 4 bases short, with 31 bases between. The CDR3 consists of 20 residues. Germline V CDR1 and CDR2: MNHEY, SMNVEV (reference sequence). The CDR3 DNA follows: TGTGCCAGCAGAGCGGATGGGGCTACCTACCCCGGCAATGATTACAATGAGCAGTTCTTC. Protein sequence: CASRADGATYPGNDYNEQFF.

This chain connects TRBV28 to TRBJ1-1; 9 bases map to TRBD1. The trim removed 9 bases at V and 3 bases at J, leaving 2 bases unmatched. Germline V CDR1 and CDR2: MDHEN, SYDVKM. This CDR3 comprises 12 residues. CDR3 nucleotide sequence: TGTGCCAGTGACAGGGGGGACACTGAAGCTTTCTTT. The encoded protein is CASDRGDTEAFF.

The CDR3 sequence is CASSEGGSTTYEQYF. The CDR3 DNA follows: TGTGCCAGCAGCGAGGGCGGGAGCACTACCTACGAGCAGTACTTC. This chain joins TRBV9 and TRBJ2-7; 7 nucleotides align to TRBD2. In germline, CDR1 is SGDLS, CDR2 YYNGEE. The length of the CDR3 is 15 residues. V gave up 3 bases and J gave up 2 bases; unmatched junction bases: 8.

The chain carries TRBV28 and TRBJ1-2, with 11 bases that match TRBD1. The ends lost 5 bases at V and 0 bases at J; junction bases unmatched: 8. This CDR3 is 17 amino acids long. Looked up from germline, CDR1 is MDHEN and CDR2 is SYDVKM. The CDR3 nucleotides are TGTGCCAGCAGTACATATTTGGGACAGGGGGCTAACTATGGCTACACCTTC. Translation: CASSTYLGQGANYGYTF.